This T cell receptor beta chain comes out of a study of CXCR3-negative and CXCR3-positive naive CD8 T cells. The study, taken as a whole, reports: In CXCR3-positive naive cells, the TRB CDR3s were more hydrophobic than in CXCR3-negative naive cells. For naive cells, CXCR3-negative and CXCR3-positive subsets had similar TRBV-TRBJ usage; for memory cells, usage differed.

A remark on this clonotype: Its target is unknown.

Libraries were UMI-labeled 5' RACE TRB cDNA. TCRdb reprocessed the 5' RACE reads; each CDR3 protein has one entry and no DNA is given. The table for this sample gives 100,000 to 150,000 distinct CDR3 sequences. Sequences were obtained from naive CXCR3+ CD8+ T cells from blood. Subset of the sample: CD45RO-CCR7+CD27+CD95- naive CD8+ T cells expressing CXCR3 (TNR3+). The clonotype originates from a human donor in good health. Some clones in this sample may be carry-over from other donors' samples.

CDR3 region: CASSKGAGPGDYGYTF. V gene TRBV7-9 combines with J gene TRBJ1-2; the TCRdb D gene call, TRBD1, has no DNA to confirm it. Germline V lookup: CDR1 SEHNR, CDR2 FQNEAQ (reference sequence). CDR3 length: 16 residues. The variable domain in full, completed from reference TRBV7-9 and TRBJ1-2, reads DTGVSQNPRHKITKRGQNVTFRCDPISEHNRLYWYRQTLGQGPEFLTYFQNEAQLEKSRLLSDRFSAERPKGSFSTLEIQRTEQGDSAMYLCASSKGAGPGDYGYTFGSGTRLTVV.